Below, 5 T cell receptor beta chains from the same sample are listed, as sequenced in a study of early T cells in non-severe SARS-CoV-2 infection. MiXCR was run by TCRdb on the 5' RACE reads, yielding one entry per CDR3 protein. The sample includes around 58,000 distinct CDR3 sequences, approximately 12% of them seen just once. Sequences were obtained from whole blood. The receptors here all came from an adult who was a healthcare worker with PCR-confirmed SARS-CoV-2 infection or an uninfected control (not recorded which).

The chain employs TRBV20-1 and TRBJ1-3, with D unresolved. Germline CDR1 is DFQATT and CDR2 is SNEGSKA (reference sequence). The V end was cut by 1 base, the J end by 0 bases, with 13 bases between. The CDR3 runs to 16 residues. The CDR3 DNA reads as TGCAGTGCTAGAGGTCCCGGCGGGCTCTCTGGAAACACCATATATTTT. Protein sequence: CSARGPGGLSGNTIYF.

The chain is built from TRBV28 and TRBJ2-5; D possibly uses TRBD1 or TRBD2 (5 bases each). The germline CDR1 and CDR2 sequences are MDHEN and SYDVKM. This CDR3 comprises 15 residues. Trimming pared 8 bases from V and 0 bases from J, leaving 16 bases between. CDR3 DNA sequence: TGTGCCAGCCCTGGGACGGAGAGGTACCAAGAGACCCAGTACTTC. This encodes CASPGTERYQETQYF.

The chain is built from TRBV12-3 or TRBV12-4 and TRBJ1-6; TRBD1 matches at 9 bases. The ends lost 6 bases at V and 11 bases at J; junction bases unmatched: 5. The CDR3 is 13 residues long. CDR3 coding DNA: TGTGCCAGCAGCAGACAGGGGGTGACACCCCTCCACTTT. Protein sequence: CASSRQGVTPLHF.

The chain has TRBV7-6 and TRBJ2-2; the match to TRBD2 covers 12 bases. Germline trimming cut 2 bases from V and 6 bases from J; bases unmatched to any gene: 4. CDR3 length equals 16 residues. Germline CDR1 is SGHVS and CDR2 is FNYEAQ. CDR3 sequence (DNA): TGTGCCAGCAGCTTAAGACTAGCGGGAGTGGCCGGGGAGCTGTTTTTT. Protein sequence: CASSLRLAGVAGELFF.

The DNA of the CDR3 is TGTGCCAGCAGTTGGACGCCGGGGGGTCGCTCCTACGAGCAGTACTTC. Translation: CASSWTPGGRSYEQYF. The rearrangement links TRBV27 to TRBJ2-7; 7 positions agree with TRBD2. Germline CDR1 and CDR2: MNHEY and SMNVEV (reference sequence). The junction had 9 bases not matched to a gene; V was cut back by 4 bases and J by 0 bases. The CDR3 is 16 amino acids.